This TCR beta chain is from a study of cytomegalovirus exposure and HLA in healthy donors. Study-wide results and limits: Accurate prediction of HLA-A and HLA-B alleles (for most subjects) was reportedly achieved from TCR beta sequences. Equally common other TCR beta chains were less clonally expanded than HLA-associated ones, a later analysis found. The number of N-insertions in an Asian-associated ancestry cluster was reportedly below the approximately 690-donor mean in a later analysis.

Primers for the PCR totalled 60 Vbeta and 13 Jbeta. Produced via immunoSEQ multiplex PCR; TCRdb's table is partial and in-frame only. The repertoire holds about 190,000 clones, with 80% to 90% as singletons. Turning to this clone: Its antigen remains unknown.

Germline lookup yields CDR1 SEHNR and CDR2 FQNEAQ (reference sequence). With 4 bases removed from V and 6 bases from J, the gap between germline ends came to 24 bases. The CDR3 covers 18 residues. The receptor's source is a man aged 25 to 45 in good health and CMV-seronegative. The chain is built from TRBV7-9 and TRBJ1-4, with D possibly TRBD1 on 5 matching bases. The sample taken for sequencing was PBMCs. CDR3 in amino acids: CASSSKGRGRAHDEKLFF. The CDR3 nucleotides read TGTGCCAGCAGCTCTAAGGGGCGGGGAAGGGCTCATGATGAAAAACTGTTTTTT.